This record looks at one T cell receptor (beta chain) sequence and its context. The antigen is not known. At one of its ends the junction is not consistent with the germline gene, which may arise from a read error. 13 Jbeta primers and 60 Vbeta primers were used for the PCR. The protocol was immunoSEQ multiplex PCR, while the TCRdb copy is restricted to in-frame clones and leaves out a portion. Of some 110,000 clones detected, about four fifths appear once; the ten largest clones hold less than 15%. This specimen belongs to a study of cytomegalovirus exposure and HLA in healthy donors. Across the study: A preliminary data release comprised tens of millions of unique TCRs obtained from HLA-typed donors.

Study outcomes and limitations: Upon later analysis, TCR association rates were observed to vary by HLA locus, being highest for DRB1 and lowest for HLA-C. An observed cluster of highly shared sequence variants was recorded as a likely sequencing artifact.

This TCR derives from a woman in her sixties or seventies in good health and CMV-seropositive. The sequenced sample consisted of PBMCs.

CDR3 DNA sequence: TGTGCCAGCAGTCTCCCCGGGGGGCCAGATACACAGTATTTT. Protein: CASSLPGGPDTQYF. The chain carries TRBV28 and TRBJ2-3, with TRBD2 as a possible D gene (7 bases). Per germline, CDR1 MDHEN and CDR2 SYDVKM. The CDR3 has 14 residues.